This record covers a single T cell receptor beta chain. This specimen belongs to a study of blood T cell repertoires in COVID-19. Overall study: Sources were T cells, B-cell-depleted T cells, or PBMCs; the material itself was cDNA or gDNA.

Generated by immunoSEQ multiplex PCR, the TCRdb table keeps only in-frame clones and is missing some. The sample lists roughly 45,000 clones; over 75% were seen once. While infection was still active, Seattle patients were enrolled and then followed longitudinally. The CDR3 has 15 residues. With V trimmed by 1 base and J by 0 bases, 2 bases remained unmatched. Per germline, CDR1 SGHRS and CDR2 YFSETQ. This TCR was sampled from a woman of 80 years or more with COVID-19, enrolled during active disease. The sample consisted of peripheral blood. V usage is TRBV5-1 and J usage is TRBJ2-3; 7 bases fit TRBD1. CDR3 amino acids: CASSLRGQSTDTQYF. CDR3 in DNA: TGCGCCAGCAGCTTGCGGGGACAGAGCACAGATACGCAGTATTTT.